The 20 T cell receptor beta chains presented below share a single source sample, sequenced in a study of T-cell reconstitution after alpha-beta-depleted transplantation in children. A library of TCRbeta sequences, prepared with unique molecular identifiers, was generated. Via MiXCR, TCRdb re-called the PCR reads, giving one row per CDR3 protein. Among approximately 400,000 distinct CDR3 sequences listed, around 15% were seen once. The input for sequencing was PBMCs, mostly from graft donor cells, taken 360 days after TCRalphabeta/CD19-depleted stem cell transplant. These receptors were taken from a boy under two years old who had a stem cell transplant for Wiskott-Aldrich syndrome, so the T cells may come from the graft donor.

This chain links TRBV5-4 with TRBJ2-7; D tentatively reads TRBD1 or TRBD2 (5 bases each). Germline V gives CDR1 SGHNT, CDR2 YYREEE (reference sequence). V lost 1 base, J lost 3 bases, and 11 bases lay in between. The CDR3 runs to 14 residues. CDR3 region: CASSLNGAFYEQYF. The CDR3 DNA sequence: TGTGCCAGCAGCTTGAACGGGGCCTTCTACGAGCAGTACTTC.

This clonotype has more than one count but fewer than ten. The chain couples TRBV29-1 to TRBJ2-3; 13 bases map to TRBD2. Germline V CDR1 and CDR2: SQVTM, ANQGSEA. Losses at the gene ends were 4 bases for V and 5 bases for J; bases not matched to a gene: 3. The CDR3 consists of 14 residues. The CDR3 sequence is CSVGGLAGVDTQYF. The CDR3 coding sequence is TGCAGCGTTGGTGGACTAGCGGGAGTAGATACGCAGTATTTT.

This chain joins TRBV6-1 and TRBJ2-1, with D possibly matching TRBD2 (6 bases). CDR1 and CDR2 from the germline V gene are MNHNS and SASEGT. This CDR3 has 15 residues. V lost 8 bases and J lost 3, with 17 bases in between. CDR3 sequence: CASDFAGTFYNEQFF. The CDR3 nucleotides read TGTGCCAGCGACTTCGCCGGGACTTTCTACAATGAGCAGTTCTTC.

The J gene is TRBJ2-1, the V gene TRBV7-2, with D possibly being TRBD1 or TRBD2 (5 bases each). V lost 6 bases to trimming and J lost 0 bases, with 9 bases between them. The CDR3 totals 14 residues. CDR1 SGHTA and CDR2 FQGNSA come from the germline V gene. The CDR3 nucleotides read TGTGCCAGCAGGAGTGGGGGCTCCTACAATGAGCAGTTCTTC. Residues: CASRSGGSYNEQFF.

In its sample, this clonotype was seen a few times. The chain has TRBV5-1 and TRBJ1-3; 7 bases agree with TRBD1. Germline-derived CDR1 and CDR2 are SGHRS and YFSETQ. V dropped 3 bases and J dropped 4; count of bases not matched to a gene: 10. The CDR3 sequence is 16 residues long. For the CDR3, the DNA is TGCGCCAGCAGCTACCAGACAGGGCGCGACGGAAACACCATATATTTT. This gives the protein CASSYQTGRDGNTIYF.

CDR3 DNA: TGTGCCAGCAGCTCGATAGGTCGGGACTGGGGCCACAATGAGCAGTTCTTC. Protein: CASSSIGRDWGHNEQFF. This chain joins TRBV11-3 and TRBJ2-1; possible D gene TRBD2, 6 bases. V lost 4 bases and J lost 5, with 21 bases in between. Germline V CDR1 and CDR2: SGHNT, YENEEA. There are 17 residues in the CDR3.

This clonotype has only a few counts. The V gene is TRBV7-9, the J gene TRBJ2-7; 9 positions agree with TRBD2. Germline V CDR1 and CDR2: SEHNR, FQNEAQ (reference sequence). The CDR3 is made up of 17 amino acids. V shed 3 bases, J shed 2 bases, and the junction held 11 bases outside the gene matches. CDR3 in DNA: TGTGCCAGCAGCTTCAAAGAGGGACTAGCAAAAGCCTACGAGCAGTACTTC. The encoded protein is CASSFKEGLAKAYEQYF.

This clonotype was detected a few times. The chain has TRBV11-2 and TRBJ2-7; D unresolved. The CDR3 consists of 15 residues. Germline assignment: CDR1 SGHAT and CDR2 FQNNGV. Trimming took off 2 bases at V and 7 bases at J, with 18 bases between the two ends. CDR3 bases: TGTGCCAGCAGCTTATTGCAATTTACAGTGCGAGAGCAGTACTTC. This encodes CASSLLQFTVREQYF.

V gene TRBV7-8 combines with J gene TRBJ2-3, with TRBD2 as a possible D gene (6 bases). V was cut by 5 bases and J by 3 bases, with 12 bases left in between. This CDR3 has 14 residues. Germline CDR1 and CDR2: SGHVS and FQNEAQ. CDR3 residues: CASSPTRGTDTQYF. The CDR3 DNA is TGTGCCAGCAGCCCAACCCGGGGGACAGATACGCAGTATTTT.

The chain uses TRBV9 and TRBJ1-2; D call uncertain. The germline gives CDR1 SGDLS, CDR2 YYNGEE. The CDR3 runs 13 residues. V lost 4 bases, J lost 6 bases, and 13 bases lay in between. Written as DNA, the CDR3 is TGTGCCAGCAGCACAGATGGGGAAAATGGCTACACCTTC. Translating it yields CASSTDGENGYTF.

In its sample, this clonotype was seen a few times. J is TRBJ2-1 and V is TRBV10-3, with 7 nucleotides matching TRBD2. J gave up 2 bases and V 2 bases, and 6 bases lay outside the gene matches. Germline CDR1 is ENHRY and CDR2 is SYGVKD. CDR3 length equals 16 residues. The CDR3 DNA follows: TGTGCCATCAGTGAGACTACTAGCGACACCTACAATGAGCAGTTCTTC. It encodes CAISETTSDTYNEQFF.

This clonotype has a handful of counts. The chain combines TRBV4-1 with TRBJ2-1; TRBD2 aligns across 14 bases. This CDR3 is 17 amino acids long. CDR1 and CDR2 from the germline V gene are MGHRA and YSYEKL. Trimming at V came to 1 base and at J to 8 bases, leaving 7 bases not matched to a gene. The CDR3 DNA sequence: TGCGCCAGCAGCCAAGTAGAGGGACTAGCGGGAGATTATGAGCAGTTCTTC. Protein sequence: CASSQVEGLAGDYEQFF.

In this sample, this clonotype turned up a few times. The gene calls are TRBV20-1 and TRBJ2-1; a weak D match, TRBD1 (5 bases). The CDR3 loop spans 13 amino acids. Germline CDR1 reads DFQATT; CDR2 reads SNEGSKA (reference sequence). Trimming pared 1 base from V and 4 bases from J, leaving 8 bases between. CDR3 in DNA: TGCAGTGCTAGAGCCGACAGTTACAATGAGCAGTTCTTC. Its translation: CSARADSYNEQFF.

The rearrangement joins TRBV6-5 to TRBJ2-7; D unresolved. Trimming removed 2 bases from V and 3 bases from J, with 11 bases in between. This CDR3 is built from 14 residues. Germline V gene data show CDR1 as MNHEY and CDR2 as SVGAGI. The CDR3 sequence is CASSYQGRSYEQYF. The CDR3, as DNA: TGTGCCAGCAGTTACCAAGGACGGAGCTACGAGCAGTACTTC.

This clonotype has a count of ten or more. V and J are TRBV12-3 or TRBV12-4 and TRBJ2-7, with D possibly matching TRBD1 (6 bases). The length of the CDR3 is 13 residues. The ends were cut back, 6 bases at V and 2 bases at J, with 11 bases in the middle. The chain's CDR3 is CASSLSGAYEQYF. The CDR3 nucleotides are TGTGCCAGCAGCTTATCAGGGGCCTACGAGCAGTACTTC.

The chain uses TRBV5-1 and TRBJ2-6, with 9 bases lining up with TRBD1. From germline, CDR1 is SGHRS and CDR2 YFSETQ. The CDR3 has 18 amino acids. Trimming at V came to 2 bases and at J to 3 bases, leaving 9 bases not matched to a gene. CDR3 amino acids: CASSFRDRAIGGANVLTF. The CDR3 DNA is TGCGCCAGCAGCTTCCGGGACAGGGCAATCGGTGGGGCCAACGTCCTGACTTTC.

V gene TRBV28 combines with J gene TRBJ2-7, with D unresolved. CDR3 length: 13 amino acids. Trimming left V 4 bases short and J 3 bases short, with 10 bases between. In germline, CDR1 is MDHEN, CDR2 SYDVKM. CDR3 sequence reads: CASSWRNSYEQYF. In DNA form, the CDR3 reads TGTGCCAGCAGTTGGAGAAACAGCTACGAGCAGTACTTC. The variable domain in full, with the rest retrieved from reference TRBV28 and TRBJ2-7, is DVKVTQSSRYLVKRTGEKVFLECVQDMDHENMFWYRQDPGLGLRLIYFSYDVKMKEKGDIPEGYSVSREKKERFSLILESASTNQTSMYLCASSWRNSYEQYFGPGTRLTVT.

This clonotype was observed a few times. This chain joins TRBV29-1 and TRBJ2-7, with D hard to call. Germline CDR1 reads SQVTM; CDR2 reads ANQGSEA. V gave up 2 bases and J gave up 1 base, with 12 bases separating them. The CDR3 contains 14 residues. Here the CDR3 DNA reads TGCAGCGTTGAATTGAGTGATGGGTCCTACGAGCAGTACTTC. Protein: CSVELSDGSYEQYF.

The V and J genes are TRBV7-8 and TRBJ2-3; D is ambiguous. This CDR3 has 14 residues. Germline-derived CDR1 and CDR2 are SGHVS and FQNEAQ. V was cut by 6 bases and J by 4 bases, with 14 bases left in between. The CDR3 nucleotides read TGTGCCAGCAGGCCGTCTCCAATCCCAGATACGCAGTATTTT. This codes for CASRPSPIPDTQYF.

V gene TRBV12-3 or TRBV12-4 combines with J gene TRBJ2-6, with D possibly being TRBD1 or TRBD2 (5 bases each). The CDR3 covers 15 residues. V gave up 3 bases and J gave up 2 bases, with 8 bases separating them. CDR3 sequence reads: CASSLTAAGANVLTF. CDR3 DNA: TGTGCCAGCAGTTTGACAGCGGCTGGGGCCAACGTCCTGACTTTC.